The entry that follows covers one T cell receptor beta chain sequence. The germline CDR1 and CDR2 sequences are MNHEY and SVGAGI. V was cut by 6 bases and J by 4 bases, with 18 bases left in between. The CDR3 runs 15 residues. This entry is derived from a study of T cell responses to AZD1222 COVID-19 vaccine. This table comes from immunoSEQ multiplex PCR, and its TCRdb copy is limited to in-frame clones, with some not included. The table records some 130,000 clones, 88% of them present only once. The receptor was isolated from an adult who received the AZD1222 COVID-19 vaccine. The genes are TRBV6-5 and TRBJ1-2, with D perhaps matching TRBD1 (5 bases). Specimen: peripheral blood, collected 28 days after the second AZD1222 dose. The CDR3 DNA follows: TGTGCCAGCAGCACTGGGGGTGGAGGGCCCTATGGCTACACCTTC. Amino acid sequence: CASSTGGGGPYGYTF.